The clone carrying this TCR beta chain was seen a handful of times. Its specificity is unknown. This entry comes from a study of T cells after yellow fever vaccination. The study's findings and limits: Booster sampling recovered most clones from primary vaccination (96% CD4, roughly 90% CD8). Researchers noted that a small share of clonotypes showed up in both CD4 and CD8 compartments. It was a weaker secondary response, yet one that peaked faster, at day 5 versus 15.

5'RACE template switching produced TCR cDNA carrying a universal primer site and UMIs. TCRdb called the 5' RACE reads again in MiXCR, with one record for every CDR3 protein. In the table there are roughly 500,000 distinct CDR3 sequences, 15% to 20% of which are singletons. Trimming cost V 7 bases and J 3 bases; bases outside gene matches: 6. Per the germline V gene, CDR1 is SQVTM and CDR2 is ANQGSEA. This CDR3 has 13 residues. The chain links TRBV29-1 to TRBJ2-7, with 10 bases aligning to TRBD2. The starting material was PBMCs, obtained 15 days after the yellow fever booster vaccination. The sequence was collected from a man in his thirties or forties who received the YFV17D yellow fever vaccine. The CDR3 loop is CSAVLAGFYEQYF. The CDR3 coding sequence is TGCAGCGCCGTACTAGCGGGATTCTACGAGCAGTACTTC.